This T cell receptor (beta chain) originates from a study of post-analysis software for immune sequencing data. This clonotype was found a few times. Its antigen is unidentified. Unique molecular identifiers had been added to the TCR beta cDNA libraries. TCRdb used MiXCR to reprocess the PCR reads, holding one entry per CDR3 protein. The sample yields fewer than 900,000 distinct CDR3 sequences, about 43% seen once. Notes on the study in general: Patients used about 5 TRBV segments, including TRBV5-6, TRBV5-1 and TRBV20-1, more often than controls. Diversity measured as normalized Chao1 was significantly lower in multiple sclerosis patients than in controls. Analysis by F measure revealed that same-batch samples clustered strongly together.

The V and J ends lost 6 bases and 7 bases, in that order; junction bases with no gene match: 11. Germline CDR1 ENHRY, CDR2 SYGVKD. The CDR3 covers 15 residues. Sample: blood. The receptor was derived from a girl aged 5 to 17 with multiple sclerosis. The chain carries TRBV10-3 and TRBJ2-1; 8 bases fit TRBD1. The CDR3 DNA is TGTGCCATCAGGCAGACAGGGGATGGAGGGAATGAGCAGTTCTTC. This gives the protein CAIRQTGDGGNEQFF.